The entry below describes one T cell receptor (beta chain). Antigen specificity is unknown. Once cultured for 10 to 11 days, the cells underwent separation to obtain CD4+ T cells. A positive SARS-CoV-2 PCR test fell between March and December 2020. The sample comes from a study of vaccination effects on CD4 cells after COVID-19. Background on the study: Wells containing approximately 2 million PBMC each were cultured with roughly 10 IU/ml IL-2 and 8 to 10 ug/ml peptides. Study-level results: Convalescent patients were few in the study, and early post-infection timepoints were absent.

Germline-derived CDR1 and CDR2 are SGHRS and YFSETQ. The CDR3 covers 15 residues. V was pared by 4 bases and J by 1 base, with 4 bases of the junction left unmatched. Assay: immunoSEQ multiplex PCR; the TCRdb copy retains only in-frame clones and omits some. The sample holds under 50,000 clones, approximately 81% seen once. The TCR sequence derives from a human donor who had a prior SARS-CoV-2 infection. Sequencing used CD4+ T cells from PBMCs cultured without peptide, obtained before COVID-19 vaccination. The chain has TRBV5-1 and TRBJ1-2; 10 nucleotides align to TRBD1. This CDR3 reads CASSGGTGDNYGYTF. The CDR3 bases are TGCGCCAGCAGCGGGGGGACAGGGGATAACTATGGCTACACCTTC.